This T cell receptor beta chain was obtained from a study of shared clonotypes between healthy human individuals. Assay: immunoSEQ multiplex PCR; the TCRdb copy retains only in-frame clones and omits some. This repertoire shows around 2.5 million clones, 93% found once; its top ten account for 0.36%. V gave up 2 bases and J gave up 6 bases; unmatched junction bases: 3. The CDR3 sequence is 14 residues long. In germline, CDR1 is MNHEY, CDR2 SMNVEV (reference sequence). The V and J genes are TRBV27 and TRBJ1-1; TRBD1 agrees at 10 bases. Material: naive CD4+ T cells from PBMCs. Subset defined: CD45RA+ positively selected. The sequence derives from a man in his late teens or twenties in good health. Some clones in this sample may be carry-over from other donors' samples. CDR3 residues: CASSLHGTGAEAFF. The CDR3 nucleotides are TGTGCCAGCAGTTTACACGGGACAGGGGCTGAAGCTTTCTTT.